The 26 T cell receptor beta chains in this list originate from one sample, sequenced in a study of blood T cell repertoires in COVID-19. Repertoires were generated with immunoSEQ multiplex PCR, while TCRdb's copy carries only in-frame clones and drops some. The table has some 220,000 clones, around four fifths seen once. Sample: peripheral blood. The source is a woman aged 70 to 79 with COVID-19, enrolled during active disease.

The V gene is TRBV7-9, the J gene TRBJ2-1; D gene uncertain. The CDR3 sequence is 11 residues long. Germline V gives CDR1 SEHNR, CDR2 FQNEAQ (reference sequence). Trimming shortened V by 2 bases and J by 9 bases, and 5 bases separated the two germline ends. This chain's CDR3 is CASSLTSEQFF. The CDR3 coding sequence is TGTGCCAGCAGCTTAACGAGTGAGCAGTTCTTC.

V usage is TRBV19 and J usage is TRBJ2-2, with 7 bases matching TRBD1. The length of the CDR3 is 16 residues. The junction had 11 bases not matched to a gene; V was cut back by 5 bases and J by 5 bases. Germline V gene lookup returns CDR1 LNHDA and CDR2 SQIVND (reference sequence). For the CDR3, the DNA is TGTGCCAGTAGTCAACTGACAGGGCGGCAGACCGGGGAGCTGTTTTTT. It codes for CASSQLTGRQTGELFF.

The chain combines TRBV2 with TRBJ2-1; 9 nucleotides agree with TRBD1. V gave up 6 bases and J gave up 9 bases; unmatched junction bases: 12. The CDR3 extends over 15 amino acids. The V gene's germline CDR1 is SNHLY and CDR2 FYNNEI. CDR3 region: CASRGTGRSVGEQFF. The CDR3, as DNA: TGTGCCAGCAGGGGGACAGGGAGATCGGTGGGTGAGCAGTTCTTC. Looking up the rest from reference TRBV2 and TRBJ2-1 gives the full variable domain: EPEVTQTPSHQVTQMGQEVILRCVPISNHLYFYWYRQILGQKVEFLVSFYNNEISEKSEIFDDQFSVERPDGSNFTLKIRSTKLEDSAMYFCASRGTGRSVGEQFFGPGTRLTVL.

The chain employs TRBV30 and TRBJ2-3; TRBD2 matches 12 bases. Trimming cost V 4 bases and J 5 bases; bases outside gene matches: 7. From germline, CDR1 is GTSNPN and CDR2 SVGIG (reference sequence). This CDR3 contains 15 residues. The CDR3 nucleotides read TGTGCCTGGAAAGGACTAGCGGGAATTAGAGATACGCAGTATTTT. Its protein is CAWKGLAGIRDTQYF.

The chain has TRBV21-1 and TRBJ2-7; TRBD1 was called by the table and not checked on the DNA. TRBV21-1 is classified as a pseudogene. This CDR3 is 14 amino acids long. This chain's CDR3 is CATPGQASSYEQYF. CDR3 sequence (DNA): TGTGCCACCCCGGGACAGGCCAGCTCCTACGAGCAGTACTTC.

This rearrangement joins TRBV14 to TRBJ2-7; possibly TRBD1 for D (5 bases). CDR3 length: 15 amino acids. Germline V gives CDR1 SGHDN, CDR2 FVKESK. Trimming cost V 1 base and J 3 bases, with 13 bases left between them. CDR3 in amino acids: CASSQVRARIYEQYF. The DNA of the CDR3 is TGTGCCAGCAGCCAAGTCAGGGCCCGAATCTACGAGCAGTACTTC.

The table lists this clone with a count of one. The chain combines TRBV5-4 with TRBJ2-7; 7 nucleotides align to TRBD1. The CDR3 totals 14 residues. Germline V CDR1 and CDR2: SGHNT, YYREEE (reference sequence). With V trimmed by 7 bases and J by 3 bases, 10 bases remained unmatched. The CDR3 region has the DNA TGTGCCAGCGGACGGGACAGCCTGGTCTACGAGCAGTACTTC. It yields the protein CASGRDSLVYEQYF. Together with reference TRBV5-4 and TRBJ2-7, the CDR3 gives the full variable domain: ETGVTQSPTHLIKTRGQQVTLRCSSQSGHNTVSWYQQALGQGPQFIFQYYREEENGRGNFPPRFSGLQFPNYSSELNVNALELDDSALYLCASGRDSLVYEQYFGPGTRLTVT.

V usage is TRBV7-3 and J usage is TRBJ2-5; 9 nucleotides match TRBD2. The CDR3 sequence is 15 residues long. Germline trimming cut 2 bases from V and 4 bases from J; bases unmatched to any gene: 5. Per the germline V gene, CDR1 is SGHTA and CDR2 is FQGTGA. DNA of the CDR3: TGTGCCAGCAGCTTACGCGGGAGGGCTGGAGAGACCCAGTACTTC. It codes for CASSLRGRAGETQYF.

The rearrangement joins TRBV28 to TRBJ1-1; 8 nucleotides match TRBD1. Germline trimming cut 7 bases from V and 3 bases from J; bases unmatched to any gene: 10. The germline CDR1 and CDR2 sequences are MDHEN and SYDVKM. The CDR3 extends over 15 amino acids. DNA of the CDR3: TGTGCCAGCATCCGACCTCAGGGGGCCGACACTGAAGCTTTCTTT. Its protein is CASIRPQGADTEAFF.

The rearrangement uses TRBV19 and TRBJ1-3, with 7 bases lining up with TRBD1. Germline loops: CDR1 LNHDA, CDR2 SQIVND (reference sequence). With V trimmed by 6 bases and J by 0 bases, 8 bases remained unmatched. The CDR3 totals 16 residues. CDR3 loop: CASSKGGQISGNTIYF. CDR3 in DNA: TGTGCCAGTAGCAAGGGGGGACAGATCTCTGGAAACACCATATATTTT.

This chain joins TRBV30 and TRBJ1-2, with D possibly TRBD1 on 5 matching bases. CDR3 length: 13 amino acids. Trimming stripped 5 bases from V and 8 bases from J, with 18 bases between. Looked up from germline, CDR1 is GTSNPN and CDR2 is SVGIG (reference sequence). The CDR3 nucleotides are TGTGCCTGGGTTAGCCAGGGCATCCGGGGCTACACCTTC. Protein product: CAWVSQGIRGYTF. Based on the CDR3 plus reference TRBV30 and TRBJ1-2, the full variable domain is SQTIHQWPATLVQPVGSPLSLECTVEGTSNPNLYWYRQAAGRGLQLLFYSVGIGQISSEVPQNLSASRPQDRQFILSSKKLLLSDSGFYLCAWVSQGIRGYTFGSGTRLTVV.

Regarding this clone: The conserved final phenylalanine or tryptophan is absent from the CDR3, which likely points to a read error. The limits of the CDR3 on the DNA are not certain, so only TCRdb's listed CDR3 is given. The V gene is TRBV19, the J gene TRBJ2-3; the D segment call TRBD2 is taken from the table without a DNA check. From germline, CDR1 is LNHDA and CDR2 SQIVND (reference sequence). The CDR3 has 13 residues if both end residues are counted. The CDR3 spells CASSPGASGRPSY.

The rearrangement links TRBV7-9 to TRBJ1-5, with D perhaps matching TRBD1 (5 bases). This CDR3 comprises 13 residues. Germline values: CDR1 SEHNR, CDR2 FQNEAQ (reference sequence). V gave up 8 bases and J gave up 9 bases, with 17 bases separating them. The CDR3 sequence is CASPVEGFWPQHF. The CDR3 region has the DNA TGTGCCAGCCCGGTGGAGGGGTTTTGGCCCCAGCATTTT. Full variable domain (rest looked up from reference TRBV7-9 and TRBJ1-5): DTGVSQNPRHKITKRGQNVTFRCDPISEHNRLYWYRQTLGQGPEFLTYFQNEAQLEKSRLLSDRFSAERPKGSFSTLEIQRTEQGDSAMYLCASPVEGFWPQHFGDGTRLSIL.

This chain connects TRBV27 to TRBJ2-7; a possible D gene is TRBD1 (5 bases). The CDR3 sequence is 15 residues long. Per the germline V gene, CDR1 is MNHEY and CDR2 is SMNVEV (reference sequence). With 5 bases removed from V and 4 bases from J, the gap between germline ends came to 18 bases. CDR3 protein: CASSPSETAGYEQYF. Written as DNA, the CDR3 is TGTGCCAGCAGTCCCTCCGAGACAGCTGGATACGAGCAGTACTTC.

The V and J genes are TRBV10-3 and TRBJ2-3; perhaps TRBD1 as D (5 bases). The CDR3 runs 14 residues. V gave up 4 bases and J gave up 4 bases, with 12 bases separating them. Germline CDR1 is ENHRY and CDR2 is SYGVKD. CDR3 sequence reads: CAISVGRAADTQYF. Here the CDR3 DNA reads TGTGCCATCAGTGTAGGCAGGGCTGCAGATACGCAGTATTTT.

The genes are TRBV28 and TRBJ1-5; TRBD1 aligns across 7 bases. The CDR3 covers 14 residues. V lost 6 bases to trimming and J lost 4 bases; unmatched junction nucleotides: 6. CDR1 is MDHEN, CDR2 SYDVKM, per germline. CDR3 coding DNA: TGTGCCAGCAGAGACAGGGTCCGGAATCAGCCCCAGCATTTT. This encodes CASRDRVRNQPQHF. The full variable domain, rest sourced from reference TRBV28 and TRBJ1-5, is DVKVTQSSRYLVKRTGEKVFLECVQDMDHENMFWYRQDPGLGLRLIYFSYDVKMKEKGDIPEGYSVSREKKERFSLILESASTNQTSMYLCASRDRVRNQPQHFGDGTRLSIL.

V gene TRBV5-5 combines with J gene TRBJ2-7; 7 bases are a match to TRBD1. Trimming removed 4 bases from V and 1 base from J; junction bases left unmatched: 2. Germline-derived CDR1 and CDR2 are SGHKS and YYEKEE (reference sequence). The CDR3 is 13 residues long. The CDR3 DNA follows: TGTGCCAGCAGCCAGACAGGGTCCTACGAGCAGTACTTC. Its protein is CASSQTGSYEQYF.

This chain links TRBV14 with TRBJ1-3; D is unclear. Germline V CDR1 and CDR2: SGHDN, FVKESK. Trimming took off 1 base at V and 8 bases at J, with 3 bases between the two ends. The CDR3 spans 11 residues. This chain's CDR3 is CASSQADTIYF. The CDR3 DNA reads as TGTGCCAGCAGCCAAGCGGACACCATATATTTT.

This clone showed up just once. The chain uses TRBV7-3 and TRBJ1-6; possible D gene TRBD1, 6 bases. CDR3 length: 14 amino acids. Trimming stripped 2 bases from V and 8 bases from J, with 10 bases between. Per the germline V gene, CDR1 is SGHTA and CDR2 is FQGTGA. The CDR3 bases are TGTGCCAGCAGCTTAGGACAGAGCTATTCACCCCTCCACTTT. The encoded protein is CASSLGQSYSPLHF. Filled out from reference TRBV7-3 and TRBJ1-6, the complete variable domain reads GAGVSQTPSNKVTEKGKYVELRCDPISGHTALYWYRQSLGQGPEFLIYFQGTGAADDSGLPNDRFFAVRPEGSVSTLKIQRTERGDSAVYLCASSLGQSYSPLHFGNGTRLTVT.

The rearrangement joins TRBV7-2 to TRBJ1-2; 8 nucleotides agree with TRBD1. The junction had 5 bases not matched to a gene; V was cut back by 5 bases and J by 6 bases. Germline CDR1 reads SGHTA; CDR2 reads FQGNSA. This CDR3 has 13 residues. CDR3 residues: CASSMDREDGYTF. CDR3 sequence (DNA): TGTGCCAGCAGCATGGACAGGGAGGATGGCTACACCTTC.

This clone has only one observation. The J gene is TRBJ1-6, the V gene TRBV7-9; tentative D call: TRBD1 (5 bases). Germline V gene lookup returns CDR1 SEHNR and CDR2 FQNEAQ (reference sequence). This CDR3 comprises 15 residues. V lost 1 base, J lost 6 bases, and 10 bases lay in between. CDR3 nucleotide sequence: TGTGCCAGCAGCTTAGATGGCAGGGCTAATTCACCCCTCCACTTT. This gives the protein CASSLDGRANSPLHF.

This rearrangement joins TRBV25-1 to TRBJ2-3; 8 bases are shared with TRBD2. V trimming: 4 bases; J trimming: 4 bases; junction bases outside the gene matches: 7. Germline CDR1 reads MGHDK; CDR2 reads SYGVNS. The CDR3 covers 15 residues. The CDR3 region is CASSGLAGLADTQYF. The DNA for the CDR3 is TGTGCCAGCAGTGGGTTAGCGGGATTGGCAGATACGCAGTATTTT.

The chain joins TRBV7-2 to TRBJ1-1; weak D call: TRBD1 (6 bases). Between the trimmed V and J ends, which lost 0 bases and 2 bases, there was a span of 7 bases. Per germline, CDR1 SGHTA and CDR2 FQGNSA. This CDR3 contains 14 residues. The CDR3 nucleotides are TGTGCCAGCAGCTTAGCAGGGACAAACACTGAAGCTTTCTTT. It yields the protein CASSLAGTNTEAFF. The full variable domain, rest sourced from reference TRBV7-2 and TRBJ1-1, is GAGVSQSPSNKVTEKGKDVELRCDPISGHTALYWYRQSLGQGLEFLIYFQGNSAPDKSGLPSDRFSAERTGGSVSTLTIQRTQQEDSAVYLCASSLAGTNTEAFFGQGTRLTVV.

The gene calls are TRBV7-2 and TRBJ2-7, with 7 bases identical to TRBD1. The CDR3 consists of 13 residues. V lost 5 bases, J lost 3 bases, and 4 bases stayed unmatched. CDR1 and CDR2 (germline): SGHTA, FQGNSA. The CDR3, as DNA: TGTGCCAGCAGCCTTCGGGACAGCTACGAGCAGTACTTC. It encodes CASSLRDSYEQYF.

This clone was observed a handful of times. The genes are TRBV18 and TRBJ1-1; D not resolved. V was pared by 1 base and J by 0 bases, with 12 bases between. From germline, CDR1 is KGHSH and CDR2 LQKENI. This CDR3 contains 16 residues. CDR3: CASSPQIGRVNTEAFF. CDR3 in DNA: TGTGCCAGCTCACCACAAATCGGGCGGGTGAACACTGAAGCTTTCTTT.

In DNA form, the CDR3 reads TGTGCCAGCAGCCGGGACAGGGGCACAGATACGCAGTATTTT. This gives the protein CASSRDRGTDTQYF. This chain joins TRBV28 and TRBJ2-3; 9 bases are shared with TRBD1. The CDR3 loop spans 14 amino acids. Germline CDR1 and CDR2: MDHEN and SYDVKM. Trimming at V came to 6 bases and at J to 1 base, leaving 2 bases not matched to a gene.